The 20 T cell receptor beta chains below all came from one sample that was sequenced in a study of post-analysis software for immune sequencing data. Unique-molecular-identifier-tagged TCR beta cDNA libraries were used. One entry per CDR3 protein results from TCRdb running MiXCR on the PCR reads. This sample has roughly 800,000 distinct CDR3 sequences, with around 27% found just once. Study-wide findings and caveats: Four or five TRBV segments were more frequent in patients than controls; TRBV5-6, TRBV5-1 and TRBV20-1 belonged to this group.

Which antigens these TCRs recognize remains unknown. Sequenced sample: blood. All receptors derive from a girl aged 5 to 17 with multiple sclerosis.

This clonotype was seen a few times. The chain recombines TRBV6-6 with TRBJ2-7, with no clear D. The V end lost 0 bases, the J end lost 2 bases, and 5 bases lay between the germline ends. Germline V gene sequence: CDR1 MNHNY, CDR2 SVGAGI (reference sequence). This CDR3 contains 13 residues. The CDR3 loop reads CASSYSQTYEQYF. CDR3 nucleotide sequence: TGTGCCAGCAGTTACTCGCAGACCTACGAGCAGTACTTC.

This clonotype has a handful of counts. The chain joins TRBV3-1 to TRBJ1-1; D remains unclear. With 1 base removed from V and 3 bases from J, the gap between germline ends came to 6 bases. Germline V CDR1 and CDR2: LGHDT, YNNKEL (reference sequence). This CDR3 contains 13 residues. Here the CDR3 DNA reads TGTGCCAGCAGCCAAGTGTACGACACTGAAGCTTTCTTT. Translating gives CASSQVYDTEAFF.

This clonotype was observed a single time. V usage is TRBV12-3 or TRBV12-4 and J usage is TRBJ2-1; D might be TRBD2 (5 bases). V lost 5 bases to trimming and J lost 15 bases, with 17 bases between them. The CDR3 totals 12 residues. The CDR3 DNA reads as TGTGCCAGCAGTCCTAACCAAGTTCGGGGGTTCTTC. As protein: CASSPNQVRGFF.

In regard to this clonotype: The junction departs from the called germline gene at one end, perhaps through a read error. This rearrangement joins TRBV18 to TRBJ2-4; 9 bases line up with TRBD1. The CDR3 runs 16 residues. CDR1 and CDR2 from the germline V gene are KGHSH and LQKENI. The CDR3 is CASSPLGTGPKNIQDF. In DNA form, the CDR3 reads TGTGCCAGCTCACCACTCGGGACAGGGCCCAAAAACATTCAGGACTTC.

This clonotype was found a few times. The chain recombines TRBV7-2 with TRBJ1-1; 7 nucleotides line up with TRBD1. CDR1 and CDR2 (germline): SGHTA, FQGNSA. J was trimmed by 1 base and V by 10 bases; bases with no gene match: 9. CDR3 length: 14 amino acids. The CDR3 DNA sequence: TGTGCCACCGGGGAACGACAGGGGAACACTGAAGCTTTCTTT. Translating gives CATGERQGNTEAFF.

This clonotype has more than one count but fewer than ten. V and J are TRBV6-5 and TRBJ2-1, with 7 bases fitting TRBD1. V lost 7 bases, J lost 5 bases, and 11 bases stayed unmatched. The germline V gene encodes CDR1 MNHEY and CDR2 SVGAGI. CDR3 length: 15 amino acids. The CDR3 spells CASTLTRDSNNEQFF. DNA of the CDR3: TGTGCCAGCACCTTGACCCGGGACAGTAACAATGAGCAGTTCTTC.

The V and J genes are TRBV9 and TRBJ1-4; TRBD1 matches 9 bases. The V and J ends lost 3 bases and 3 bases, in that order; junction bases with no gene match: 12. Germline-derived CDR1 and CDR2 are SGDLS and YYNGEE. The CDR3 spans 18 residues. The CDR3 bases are TGTGCCAGCAGCGCCAATCTACAGGGGGCTTTTGCTAATGAAAAACTGTTTTTT. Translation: CASSANLQGAFANEKLFF. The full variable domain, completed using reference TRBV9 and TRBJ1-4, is DSGVTQTPKHLITATGQRVTLRCSPRSGDLSVYWYQQSLDQGLQFLIQYYNGEERAKGNILERFSAQQFPDLHSELNLSSLELGDSALYFCASSANLQGAFANEKLFFGSGTQLSVL.

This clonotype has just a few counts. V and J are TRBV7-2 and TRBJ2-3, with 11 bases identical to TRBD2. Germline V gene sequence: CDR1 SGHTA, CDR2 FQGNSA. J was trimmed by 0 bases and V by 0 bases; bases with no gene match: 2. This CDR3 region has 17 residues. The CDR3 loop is CASSLARTSGSTDTQYF. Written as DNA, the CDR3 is TGTGCCAGCAGCTTAGCTAGGACTAGCGGGAGCACAGATACGCAGTATTTT.

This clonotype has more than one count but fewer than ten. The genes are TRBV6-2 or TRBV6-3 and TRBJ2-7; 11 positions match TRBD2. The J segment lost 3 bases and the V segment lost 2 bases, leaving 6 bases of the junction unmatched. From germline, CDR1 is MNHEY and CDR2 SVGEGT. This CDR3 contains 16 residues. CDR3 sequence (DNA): TGTGCCAGCAGTTACGGTACTAGCGGGAGTGTCTACGAGCAGTACTTC. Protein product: CASSYGTSGSVYEQYF.

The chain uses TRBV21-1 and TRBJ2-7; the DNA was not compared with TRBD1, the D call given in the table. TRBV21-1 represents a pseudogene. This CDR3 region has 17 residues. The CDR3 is CASSNPYPGQGDYEQYF. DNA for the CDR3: TGTGCCAGCAGCAACCCGTATCCGGGACAGGGGGATTACGAGCAGTACTTC.

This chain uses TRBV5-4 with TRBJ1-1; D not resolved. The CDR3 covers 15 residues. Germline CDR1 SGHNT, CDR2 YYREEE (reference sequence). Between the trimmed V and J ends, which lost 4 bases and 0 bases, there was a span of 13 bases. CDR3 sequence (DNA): TGTGCCAGCAGCCTGGTAGGGCCGATGAACACTGAAGCTTTCTTT. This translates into CASSLVGPMNTEAFF.

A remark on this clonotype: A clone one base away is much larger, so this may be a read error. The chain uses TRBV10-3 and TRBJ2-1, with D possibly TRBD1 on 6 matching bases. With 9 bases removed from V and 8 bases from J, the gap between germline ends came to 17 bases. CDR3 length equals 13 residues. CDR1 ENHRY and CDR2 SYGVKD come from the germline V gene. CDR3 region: CAIGTRGSDEQFF. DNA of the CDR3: TGTGCCATAGGGACAAGGGGCTCGGATGAGCAGTTCTTC.

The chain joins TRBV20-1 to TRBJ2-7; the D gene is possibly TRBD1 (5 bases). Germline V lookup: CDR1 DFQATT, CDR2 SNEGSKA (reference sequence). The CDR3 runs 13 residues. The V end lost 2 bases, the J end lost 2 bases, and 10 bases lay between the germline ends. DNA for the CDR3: TGCAGTGCTAGATCCCCGGACACCTACGAGCAGTACTTC. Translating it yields CSARSPDTYEQYF.

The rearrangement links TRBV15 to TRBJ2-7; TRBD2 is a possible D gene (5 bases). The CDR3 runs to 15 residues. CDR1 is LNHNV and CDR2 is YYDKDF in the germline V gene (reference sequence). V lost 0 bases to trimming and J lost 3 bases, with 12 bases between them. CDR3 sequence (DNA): TGTGCCACCAGCAGAGACCGACGGGGAAGCTACGAGCAGTACTTC. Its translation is CATSRDRRGSYEQYF.

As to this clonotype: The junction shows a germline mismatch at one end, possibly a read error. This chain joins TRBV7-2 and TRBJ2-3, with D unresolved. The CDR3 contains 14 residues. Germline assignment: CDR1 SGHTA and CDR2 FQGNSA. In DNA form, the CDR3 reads TGTGCCAGCAGCTTAGGGATCCTCGGCGATATGCAGTATTTT. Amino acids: CASSLGILGDMQYF.

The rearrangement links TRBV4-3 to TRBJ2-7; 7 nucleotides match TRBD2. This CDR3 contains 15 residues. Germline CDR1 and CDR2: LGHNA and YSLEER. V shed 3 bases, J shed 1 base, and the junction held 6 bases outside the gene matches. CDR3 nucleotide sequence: TGCGCCAGCAGCCACCGGTCGGGGGGTTCCTACGAGCAGTACTTC. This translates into CASSHRSGGSYEQYF.

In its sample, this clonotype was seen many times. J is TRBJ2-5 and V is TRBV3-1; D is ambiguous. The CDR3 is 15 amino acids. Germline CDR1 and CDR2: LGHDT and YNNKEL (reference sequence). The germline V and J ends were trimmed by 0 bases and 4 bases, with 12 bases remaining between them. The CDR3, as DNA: TGTGCCAGCAGCCAAGACCCGGGTCAGCGAGAGACCCAGTACTTC. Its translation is CASSQDPGQRETQYF.

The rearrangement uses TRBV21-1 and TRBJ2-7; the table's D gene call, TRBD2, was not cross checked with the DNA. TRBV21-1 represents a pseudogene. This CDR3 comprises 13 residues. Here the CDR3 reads CASIDFSLYEQYF. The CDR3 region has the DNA TGTGCCAGCATTGACTTCTCCCTCTACGAGCAGTACTTC.

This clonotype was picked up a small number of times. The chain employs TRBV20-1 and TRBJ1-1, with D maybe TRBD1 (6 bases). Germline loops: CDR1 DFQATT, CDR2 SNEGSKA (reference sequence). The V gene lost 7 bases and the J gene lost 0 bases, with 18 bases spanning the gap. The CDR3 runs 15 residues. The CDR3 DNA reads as TGCAGTGTTCTGTCCTTTGGGGGCATGAACACTGAAGCTTTCTTT. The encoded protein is CSVLSFGGMNTEAFF.

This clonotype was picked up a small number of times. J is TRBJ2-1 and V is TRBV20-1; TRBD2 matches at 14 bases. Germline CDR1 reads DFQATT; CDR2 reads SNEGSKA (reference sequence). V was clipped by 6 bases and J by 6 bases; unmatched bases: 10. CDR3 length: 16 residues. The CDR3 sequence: CSADTGLAGVFNEQFF. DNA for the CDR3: TGCAGTGCCGATACGGGACTAGCGGGAGTATTCAATGAGCAGTTCTTC.